This T cell receptor beta chain was documented in a study of blood T cell repertoires in COVID-19. Membership in each cohort depended on participant-reported clinical history. Original handling: Cell counts per sample came from amplifying reference gene primers. The assay was immunoSEQ multiplex PCR, and TCRdb's table has in-frame clones only and misses some. The V and J calls and clone size are taken from that table; D and trimming were inferred from the DNA. Altogether about 250,000 clones are present, roughly 90% being singletons, with the ten largest covering 2.5% to 3%. The CDR3 spans 15 residues. Germline-derived CDR1 and CDR2 are SGHRS and YFSETQ. V lost 0 bases and J lost 1, with 10 bases in between.

The receptor was isolated from a woman aged 25-40 years with acute COVID-19. The V and J genes are TRBV5-1 and TRBJ1-1; D is undetermined. The sample was PBMCs or T cells enriched from blood (not recorded which). This chain's CDR3 is CASSLEVQPNTEAFF. In DNA, the CDR3 is TGCGCCAGCAGCTTGGAAGTACAGCCGAACACTGAAGCTTTCTTT.